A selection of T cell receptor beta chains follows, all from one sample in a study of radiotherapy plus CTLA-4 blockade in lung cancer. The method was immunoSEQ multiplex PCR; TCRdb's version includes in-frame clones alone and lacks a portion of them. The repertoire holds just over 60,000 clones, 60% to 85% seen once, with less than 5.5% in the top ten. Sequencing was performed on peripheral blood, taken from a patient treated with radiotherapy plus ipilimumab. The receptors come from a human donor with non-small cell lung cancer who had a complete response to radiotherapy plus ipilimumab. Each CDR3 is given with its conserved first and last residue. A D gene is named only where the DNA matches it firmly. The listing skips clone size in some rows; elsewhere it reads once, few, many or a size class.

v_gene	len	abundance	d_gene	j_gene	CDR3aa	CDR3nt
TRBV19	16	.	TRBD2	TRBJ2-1	CASSVFSGGTYNEQFF	TGTGCCAGTAGTGTTTTTAGCGGGGGGACCTACAATGAGCAGTTCTTC
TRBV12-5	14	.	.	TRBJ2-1	CASGLSRTQDEQFF	TGTGCTAGTGGTTTGTCCCGGACCCAGGACGAGCAGTTCTTC
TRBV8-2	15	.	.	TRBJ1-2	CGTFYRITKTYGYTF	TGTGGCACATTCTACAGGATAACGAAGACCTATGGCTACACCTTC
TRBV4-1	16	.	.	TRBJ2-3	CASSQDLGLTTDTQYF	TGCGCCAGCAGCCAAGATTTAGGACTAACCACAGATACGCAGTATTTT
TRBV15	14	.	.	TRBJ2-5	CATSREDGQETQYF	TGTGCCACCAGCAGAGAAGATGGTCAAGAGACCCAGTACTTC
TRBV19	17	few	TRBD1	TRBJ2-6	CASRKDRAHSGANVLTF	TGTGCCAGTAGAAAAGACAGGGCCCACTCTGGGGCCAACGTCCTGACTTTC
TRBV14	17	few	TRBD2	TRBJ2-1	CASSQASGRGSYNEQFF	TGTGCCAGCAGCCAAGCGAGCGGGAGGGGGTCCTACAATGAGCAGTTCTTC
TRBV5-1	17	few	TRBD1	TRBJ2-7	CASSYGTGAIMGKEQYF	TGCGCCAGCAGCTACGGGACAGGGGCCATAATGGGTAAAGAGCAGTACTTC
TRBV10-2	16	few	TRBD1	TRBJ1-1	CASSPRDRRSNTEAFF	TGCGCCAGCAGCCCCCGGGACAGGAGATCGAACACTGAAGCTTTCTTT
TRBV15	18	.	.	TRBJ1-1	CATSRDGQGLGGGGEAFF	TGTGCCACCAGCAGAGATGGGCAGGGCTTGGGGGGCGGAGGGGAAGCTTTCTTT
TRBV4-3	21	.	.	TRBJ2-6	CASSQERGRRMIGLGANVLTF	TGCGCCAGCAGCCAAGAAAGGGGACGGAGGATGATAGGATTAGGGGCCAACGTCCTGACTTTC
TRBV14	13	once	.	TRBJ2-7	CASSQARDVGQYF	TGTGCCAGCAGCCAAGCTAGGGATGTCGGGCAGTACTTC
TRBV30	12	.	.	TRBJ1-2	CAWSSGGYGYTF	TGTGCCTGGAGCAGCGGGGGCTATGGCTACACCTTC
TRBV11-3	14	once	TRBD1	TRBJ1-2	CASSSSGGNYGYTF	TGTGCCAGCAGCTCTTCAGGGGGGAACTATGGCTACACCTTC
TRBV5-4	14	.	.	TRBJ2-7	CASSLGLLTYEQYF	TGTGCCAGCAGCTTAGGTCTTCTGACTTACGAGCAGTACTTC
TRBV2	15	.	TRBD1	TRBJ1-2	CASSERRQGNYGYTF	TGTGCCAGCAGTGAACGCCGACAGGGGAACTATGGCTACACCTTC
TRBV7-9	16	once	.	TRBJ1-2	CASSRDPLAGAYGYTF	TGTGCCAGCAGCCGAGACCCACTTGCAGGGGCCTATGGCTACACCTTC
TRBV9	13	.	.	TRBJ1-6	CASSAGFSSPLHF	TGTGCCAGCAGCGCGGGCTTTTCCTCACCCCTCCACTTT
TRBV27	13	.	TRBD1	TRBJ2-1	CASSSNDRGEQFF	TGTGCCAGCAGTTCAAACGACAGGGGAGAGCAGTTCTTC
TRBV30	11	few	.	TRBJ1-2	CAWRTAYGYTF	TGTGCCTGGAGGACAGCCTATGGCTACACCTTC
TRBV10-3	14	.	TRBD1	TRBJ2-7	CAIGPGQGGYEQYF	TGTGCCATCGGTCCCGGACAGGGGGGCTACGAGCAGTACTTC
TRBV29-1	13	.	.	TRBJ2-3	CSVDGRGGDTQYF	TGCAGCGTTGATGGCAGGGGTGGGGATACGCAGTATTTT
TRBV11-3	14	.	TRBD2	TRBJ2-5	CASSLLAGQETQYF	TGTGCCAGCAGCTTACTAGCGGGCCAAGAGACCCAGTACTTC
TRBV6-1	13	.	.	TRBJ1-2	CASSEQGPYGYTF	TGTGCCAGCAGTGAACAGGGACCTTATGGCTACACCTTC
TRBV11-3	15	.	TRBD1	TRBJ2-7	CASSPSGQGSYEQYF	TGTGCCAGCAGCCCCTCCGGACAGGGATCCTACGAGCAGTACTTC
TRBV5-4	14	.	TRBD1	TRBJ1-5	CASSSQGGDQPQHF	TGTGCCAGCAGCTCACAGGGGGGAGATCAGCCCCAGCATTTT
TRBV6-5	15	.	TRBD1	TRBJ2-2	CASNLQGGNTGELFF	TGTGCCAGCAACCTACAGGGGGGGAACACCGGGGAGCTGTTTTTT
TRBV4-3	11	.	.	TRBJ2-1	CASSQGREQFF	TGCGCCAGCAGCCAAGGCAGAGAGCAGTTCTTC
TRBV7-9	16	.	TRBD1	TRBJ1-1	CASSALPGQGSTEAFF	TGTGCCAGCAGCGCCCTCCCGGGACAGGGGAGCACTGAAGCTTTCTTT
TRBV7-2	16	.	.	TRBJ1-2	CASSLGQLPSNYGYTF	TGTGCCAGCAGCTTAGGACAGCTCCCTTCTAACTATGGCTACACCTTC
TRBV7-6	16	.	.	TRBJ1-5	CASSLAAGRGNQPQHF	TGTGCCAGCAGCTTAGCGGCGGGCCGGGGCAATCAGCCCCAGCATTTT
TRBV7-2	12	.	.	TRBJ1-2	CASSLVREWYTF	TGTGCCAGCAGCTTAGTGAGGGAGTGGTACACCTTC
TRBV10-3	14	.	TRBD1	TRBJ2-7	CAISEPGGSYEQYF	TGTGCCATCAGTGAGCCAGGGGGTTCCTACGAGCAGTACTTC
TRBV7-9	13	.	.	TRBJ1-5	CASRGESNQPQHF	TGTGCCAGCCGGGGCGAGAGCAATCAGCCCCAGCATTTT
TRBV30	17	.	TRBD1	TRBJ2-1	CAWNGGYTGVLVDEQFF	TGTGCCTGGAATGGTGGGTATACAGGGGTTTTGGTCGATGAGCAGTTCTTC
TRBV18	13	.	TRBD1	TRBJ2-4	CASSGTEKNIQYF	TGTGCCAGCTCCGGGACAGAGAAAAACATTCAGTACTTC
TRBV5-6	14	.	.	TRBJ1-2	CASRFYRVNYGYTF	TGTGCCAGCAGGTTTTACAGGGTTAACTATGGCTACACCTTC
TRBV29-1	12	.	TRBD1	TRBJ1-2	CSVGTGGDGYTF	TGCAGCGTTGGGACAGGGGGCGACGGCTACACCTTC
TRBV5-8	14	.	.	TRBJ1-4	CASSLRATNEKLFF	TGTGCCAGCAGCTTGAGAGCAACTAATGAAAAACTGTTTTTT
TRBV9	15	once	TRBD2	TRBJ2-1	CASSVASGAYNEQFF	TGTGCCAGCAGCGTAGCTAGCGGAGCTTACAATGAGCAGTTCTTC
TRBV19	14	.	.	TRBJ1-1	CASSIGTRNTEAFF	TGTGCCAGTAGTATAGGCACAAGAAACACTGAAGCTTTCTTT
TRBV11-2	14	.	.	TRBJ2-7	CASSLGAESYEQYF	TGTGCCAGCAGCTTAGGGGCAGAGTCCTACGAGCAGTACTTC
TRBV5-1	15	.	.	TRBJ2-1	CASSSGPTSYNEQFF	TGCGCCAGCAGCTCTGGCCCAACCTCCTACAATGAGCAGTTCTTC
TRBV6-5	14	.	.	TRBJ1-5	CASSLGSSNQPQHF	TGTGCCAGCAGTCTGGGCAGCTCCAATCAGCCCCAGCATTTT
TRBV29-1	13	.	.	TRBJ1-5	CSVLAQVNQPQHF	TGCAGCGTTTTAGCACAGGTCAATCAGCCCCAGCATTTT
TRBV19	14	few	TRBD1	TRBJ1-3	CASSTGTAGSTIYF	TGTGCCAGTAGTACCGGGACAGCCGGAAGCACCATATATTTT
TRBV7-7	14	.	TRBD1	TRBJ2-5	CASSLNRGEETQYF	TGTGCTAGCAGCTTGAACAGGGGGGAAGAGACCCAGTACTTC